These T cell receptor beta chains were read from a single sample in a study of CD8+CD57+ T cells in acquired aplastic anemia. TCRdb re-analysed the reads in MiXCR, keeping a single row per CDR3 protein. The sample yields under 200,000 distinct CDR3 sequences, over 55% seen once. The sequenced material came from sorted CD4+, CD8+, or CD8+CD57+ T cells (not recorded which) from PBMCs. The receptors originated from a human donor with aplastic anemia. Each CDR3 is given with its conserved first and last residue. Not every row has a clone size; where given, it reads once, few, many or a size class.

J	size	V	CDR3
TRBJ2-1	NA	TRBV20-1	CSARTLTSGRVEYSYNEQFF
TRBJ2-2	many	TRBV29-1	CSVLDPNRGRTGELFF
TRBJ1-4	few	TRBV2	CASRYGTGMEKLFF
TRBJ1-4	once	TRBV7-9	CASSEQGGATNEKLFF
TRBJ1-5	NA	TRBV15	CASGVNLNQPQHF
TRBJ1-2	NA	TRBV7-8	CASSPGGSQVYGYTF
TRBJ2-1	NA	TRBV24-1	CATSDSTGTGHHNEQFF
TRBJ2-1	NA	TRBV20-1	CSAKGLAGDRNEQFF
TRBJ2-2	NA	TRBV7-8	CASSLPPMAGELFF
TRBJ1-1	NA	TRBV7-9	CASSLVQGNTEAFF
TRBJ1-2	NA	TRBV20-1	CSANIDSSLNGYTF
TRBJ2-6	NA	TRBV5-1	CACGPSGANVLTF
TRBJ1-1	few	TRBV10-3	CATQGSGQEAFF
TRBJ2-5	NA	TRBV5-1	CASSEVSSTGEETQYF
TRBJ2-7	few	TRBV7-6	CASSAREVPGGYEQYF
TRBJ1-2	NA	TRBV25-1	CASATRSGASDGYTF
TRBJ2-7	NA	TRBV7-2	CASSFNTYEQYF
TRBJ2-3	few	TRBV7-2	CASSLGWGVSTDTQYF
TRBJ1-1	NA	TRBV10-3	CAISESVSTEAFF
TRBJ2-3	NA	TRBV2	CGDGGSIGDTQYF
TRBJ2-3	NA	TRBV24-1	CATGSTSGGTDTQYF
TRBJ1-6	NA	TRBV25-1	CASTLNAALHF
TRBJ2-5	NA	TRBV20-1	CSAGGGVEETQYF
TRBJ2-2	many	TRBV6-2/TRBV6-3	CASEQGDSTGELFF
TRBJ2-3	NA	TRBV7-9	CASSFKGAPDTQYF
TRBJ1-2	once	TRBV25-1	CASSESGKLFYGYTF
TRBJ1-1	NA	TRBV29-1	CSVVRLRNTEAFF
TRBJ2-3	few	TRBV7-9	CASSYWGLADPDTQYF
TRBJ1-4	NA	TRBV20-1	CSARGRDSTNEKLFF
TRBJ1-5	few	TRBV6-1	CASSVEPLRSQPQHF
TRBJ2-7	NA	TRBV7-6	CASSTSGASSYEQYF
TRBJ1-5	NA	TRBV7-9	CASSPDRAGNQPQHF
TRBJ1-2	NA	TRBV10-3	CAISAGGHYGYTF
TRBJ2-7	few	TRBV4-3	CASSQDLMGGREQYF
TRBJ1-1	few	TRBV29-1	CSARGTAQNTEAFF
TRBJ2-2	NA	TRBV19	CASRPSGRETGELFF
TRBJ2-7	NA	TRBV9	CASSSHDRGAYEQYF
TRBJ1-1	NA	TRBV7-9	CASSSPGLRALNTEAFF
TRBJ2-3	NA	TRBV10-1	CASSECSSGDIDTQYF
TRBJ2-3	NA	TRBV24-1	CATSDHSDTTDTQYF
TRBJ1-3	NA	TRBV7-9	CASSPPGNTIYF
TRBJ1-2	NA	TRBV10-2	CASSEGGLYGYTF
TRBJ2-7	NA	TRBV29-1	CSVETEGGSSYEQYF
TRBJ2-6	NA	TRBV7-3	CASSLTQGLSDGANVLTF
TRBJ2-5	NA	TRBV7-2	CASSRQTSEQETQYF
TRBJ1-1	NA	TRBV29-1	CSADRDRGVPEAFF
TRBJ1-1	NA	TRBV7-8	CASSSTQMNTEAFF
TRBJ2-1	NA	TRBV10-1	CASSADRNDNEQFF
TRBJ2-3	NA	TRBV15	CHQTRDPSPDTQYF
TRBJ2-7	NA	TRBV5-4	CASSFRPTNEQYF
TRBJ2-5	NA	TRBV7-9	CASSLREWVPTGF